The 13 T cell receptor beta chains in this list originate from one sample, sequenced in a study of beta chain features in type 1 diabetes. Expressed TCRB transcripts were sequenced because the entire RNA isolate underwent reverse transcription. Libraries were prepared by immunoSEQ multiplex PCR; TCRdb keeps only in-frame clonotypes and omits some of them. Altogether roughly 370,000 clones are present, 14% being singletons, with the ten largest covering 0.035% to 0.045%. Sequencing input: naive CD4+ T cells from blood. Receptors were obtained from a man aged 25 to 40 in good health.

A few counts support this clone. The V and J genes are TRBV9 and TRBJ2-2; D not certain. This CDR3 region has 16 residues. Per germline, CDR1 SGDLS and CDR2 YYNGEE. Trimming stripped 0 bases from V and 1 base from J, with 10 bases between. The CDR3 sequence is CASSVVATWNTGELFF. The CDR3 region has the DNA TGTGCCAGCAGCGTAGTGGCCACCTGGAACACCGGGGAGCTGTTTTTT.

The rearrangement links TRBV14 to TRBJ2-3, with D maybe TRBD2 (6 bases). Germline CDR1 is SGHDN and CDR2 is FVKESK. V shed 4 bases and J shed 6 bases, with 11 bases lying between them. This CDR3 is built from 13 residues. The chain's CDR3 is CASSRDWVDTQYF. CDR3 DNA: TGTGCCAGCAGCCGGGACTGGGTGGATACGCAGTATTTT.

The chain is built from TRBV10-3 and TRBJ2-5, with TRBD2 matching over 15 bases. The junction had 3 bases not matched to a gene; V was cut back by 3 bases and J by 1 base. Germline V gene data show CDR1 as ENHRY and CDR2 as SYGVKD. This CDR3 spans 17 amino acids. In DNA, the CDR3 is TGTGCCATCAGTGACGGGACTAGCGGGGGGATCCAAGAGACCCAGTACTTC. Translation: CAISDGTSGGIQETQYF.

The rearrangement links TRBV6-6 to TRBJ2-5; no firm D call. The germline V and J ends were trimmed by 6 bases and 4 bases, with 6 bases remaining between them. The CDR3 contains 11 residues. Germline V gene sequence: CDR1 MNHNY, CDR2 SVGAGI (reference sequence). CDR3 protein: CASRIRETQYF. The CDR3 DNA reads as TGTGCCAGCAGGATAAGAGAGACCCAGTACTTC.

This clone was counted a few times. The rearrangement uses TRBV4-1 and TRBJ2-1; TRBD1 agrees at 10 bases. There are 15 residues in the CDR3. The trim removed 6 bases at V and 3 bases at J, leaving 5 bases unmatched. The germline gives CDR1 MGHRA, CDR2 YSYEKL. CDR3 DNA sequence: TGCGCCAGCAGGAAGGGACAGGGGTACTACAATGAGCAGTTCTTC. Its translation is CASRKGQGYYNEQFF.

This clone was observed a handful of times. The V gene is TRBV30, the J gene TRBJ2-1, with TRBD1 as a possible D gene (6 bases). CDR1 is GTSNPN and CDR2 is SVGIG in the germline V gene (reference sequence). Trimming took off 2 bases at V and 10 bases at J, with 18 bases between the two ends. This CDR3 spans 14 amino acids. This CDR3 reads CAWSQAGAKKEQFF. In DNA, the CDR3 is TGTGCCTGGAGTCAGGCAGGGGCCAAGAAGGAGCAGTTCTTC.

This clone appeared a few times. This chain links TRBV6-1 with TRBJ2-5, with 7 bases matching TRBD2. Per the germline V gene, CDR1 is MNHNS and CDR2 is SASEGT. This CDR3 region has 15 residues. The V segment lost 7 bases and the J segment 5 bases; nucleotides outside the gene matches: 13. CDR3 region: CASTTRGRGRETQYF. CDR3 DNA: TGTGCCAGCACTACCCGAGGGAGGGGAAGGGAGACCCAGTACTTC.

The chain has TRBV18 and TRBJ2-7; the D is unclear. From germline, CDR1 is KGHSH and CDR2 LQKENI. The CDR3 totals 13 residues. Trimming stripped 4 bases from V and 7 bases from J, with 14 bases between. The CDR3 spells CASSQSVLREQYF. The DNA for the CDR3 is TGTGCCAGCTCACAGTCGGTGTTAAGAGAGCAGTACTTC.

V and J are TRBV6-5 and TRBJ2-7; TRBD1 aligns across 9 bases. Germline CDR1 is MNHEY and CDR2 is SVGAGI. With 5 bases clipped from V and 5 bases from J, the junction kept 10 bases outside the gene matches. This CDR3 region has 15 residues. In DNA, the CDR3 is TGTGCCAGCAGTACTCCCAGACAGGGGGGCCACGAGCAGTACTTC. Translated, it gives CASSTPRQGGHEQYF.

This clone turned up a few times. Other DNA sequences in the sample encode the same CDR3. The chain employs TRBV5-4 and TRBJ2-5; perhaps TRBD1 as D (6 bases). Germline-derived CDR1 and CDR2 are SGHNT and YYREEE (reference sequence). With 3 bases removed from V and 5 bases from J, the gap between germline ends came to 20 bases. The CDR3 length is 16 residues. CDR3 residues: CASSSRTAQGRETQYF. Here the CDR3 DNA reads TGTGCCAGCAGCTCGCGGACAGCCCAGGGTCGGGAGACCCAGTACTTC.

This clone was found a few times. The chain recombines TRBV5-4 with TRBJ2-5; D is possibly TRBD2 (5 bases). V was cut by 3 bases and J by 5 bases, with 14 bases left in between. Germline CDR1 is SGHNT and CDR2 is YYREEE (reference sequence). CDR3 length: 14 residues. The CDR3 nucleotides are TGTGCCAGCAGCTCCGATTCCAGAGGGGAGACCCAGTACTTC. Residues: CASSSDSRGETQYF.

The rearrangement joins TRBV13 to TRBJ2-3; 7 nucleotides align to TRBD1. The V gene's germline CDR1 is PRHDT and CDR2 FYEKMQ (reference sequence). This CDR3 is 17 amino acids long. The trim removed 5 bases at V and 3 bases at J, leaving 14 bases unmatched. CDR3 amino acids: CASSQRKKRQGTDTQYF. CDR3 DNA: TGTGCCAGCAGCCAACGAAAGAAGAGACAGGGTACAGATACGCAGTATTTT.

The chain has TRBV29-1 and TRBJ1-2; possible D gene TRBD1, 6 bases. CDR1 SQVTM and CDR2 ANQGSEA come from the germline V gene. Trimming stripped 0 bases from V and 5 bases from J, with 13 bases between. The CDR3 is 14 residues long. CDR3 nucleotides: TGCAGCGTTGAAGATCAGGGGAAAGATTATGGCTACACCTTC. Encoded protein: CSVEDQGKDYGYTF. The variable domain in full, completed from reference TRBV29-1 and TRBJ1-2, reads SAVISQKPSRDICQRGTSLTIQCQVDSQVTMMFWYRQQPGQSLTLIATANQGSEATYESGFVIDKFPISRPNLTFSTLTVSNMSPEDSSIYLCSVEDQGKDYGYTFGSGTRLTVV.